The text below deals with one T cell receptor beta chain. TCR beta sequencing was performed on blood CD8+ and CD4+ T cells. Healthy donors served as age- and sex-matched controls. It was negative isolation that provided the CD8+ and CD4+ T cells, whereas TEMRA cells were enriched by FACS. This entry comes from a study of CD8 T cells in Susac syndrome. In germline, CDR1 is DFQATT, CDR2 SNEGSKA (reference sequence). V was clipped by 3 bases and J by 1 base, with 12 bases between them. This CDR3 has 14 residues. It was with random hexamers that 0.5 to 1 ug RNA was reverse transcribed. An immunoSEQ multiplex PCR amplified TCR beta CDR3 over 54 Vbeta and 13 Jbeta. MiXCR, run by TCRdb on the immunoSEQ multiplex PCR reads, gives a single entry per CDR3 protein. Among roughly 120,000 distinct CDR3 sequences, around 94% were seen once, and the ten largest hold roughly 0.087%.

The clonotype originates from a human donor in good health. This rearrangement joins TRBV20-1 to TRBJ2-5; D might be TRBD2 (6 bases). Sequenced sample: CD4+ T cells from PBMCs. This CDR3 is CSASRAGSQETQYF. CDR3 coding DNA: TGCAGTGCTAGTCGGGCGGGGTCCCAAGAGACCCAGTACTTC.